The source of this T cell receptor (beta chain) is a study of T cell changes during pregnancy in multiple sclerosis. Data came from immunoSEQ multiplex PCR; TCRdb stores just in-frame clones and leaves some out. Found here are tens of thousands of clones, 80% to 95% of them singletons; the top ten hold 1.5% to 2%. Germline trimming cut 6 bases from V and 3 bases from J; bases unmatched to any gene: 14. In germline, CDR1 is SGHRS, CDR2 YFSETQ. The CDR3 sequence is 17 residues long. The sample was peripheral blood, taken in the first trimester of pregnancy. This TCR came from a female donor in good health, enrolled as a control in a pregnancy study. This sequence joins TRBV5-1 and TRBJ1-2; 10 bases are a match to TRBD1. DNA of the CDR3: TGCGCCAGCACCCCCCTAGGGACAGGGGTTCCTGACTATGGCTACACCTTC. It specifies CASTPLGTGVPDYGYTF. The whole variable domain, filled in from reference TRBV5-1 and TRBJ1-2, reads KAGVTQTPRYLIKTRGQQVTLSCSPISGHRSVSWYQQTPGQGLQFLFEYFSETQRNKGNFPGRFSGRQFSNSRSEMNVSTLELGDSALYLCASTPLGTGVPDYGYTFGSGTRLTVV.